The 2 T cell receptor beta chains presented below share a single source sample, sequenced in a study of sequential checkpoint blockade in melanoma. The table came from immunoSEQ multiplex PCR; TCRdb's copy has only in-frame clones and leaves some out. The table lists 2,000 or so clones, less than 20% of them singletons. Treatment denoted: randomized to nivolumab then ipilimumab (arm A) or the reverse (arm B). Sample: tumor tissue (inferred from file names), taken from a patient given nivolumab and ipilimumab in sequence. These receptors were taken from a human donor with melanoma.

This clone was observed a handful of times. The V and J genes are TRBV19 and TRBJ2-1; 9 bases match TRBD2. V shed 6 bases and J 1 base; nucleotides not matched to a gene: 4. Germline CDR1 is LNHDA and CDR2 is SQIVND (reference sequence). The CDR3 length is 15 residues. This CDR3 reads CASSRTSESYNEQFF. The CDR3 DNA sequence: TGTGCCAGTAGCCGGACTAGCGAGTCCTACAATGAGCAGTTCTTC.

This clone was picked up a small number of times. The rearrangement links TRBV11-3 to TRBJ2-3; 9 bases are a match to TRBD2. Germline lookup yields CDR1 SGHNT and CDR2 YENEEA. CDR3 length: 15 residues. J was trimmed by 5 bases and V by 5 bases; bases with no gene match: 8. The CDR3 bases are TGTGCCAGCAGCCAAGCGGGAGGCCCTTTAGATACGCAGTATTTT. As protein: CASSQAGGPLDTQYF.